Included here is one T cell receptor beta chain sequence, with context. With V trimmed by 5 bases and J by 4 bases, 6 bases remained unmatched. The germline V gene encodes CDR1 SGHTA and CDR2 FQGNSA. This CDR3 is 14 amino acids long. This sample is drawn from a study of beta chain features in type 1 diabetes. Purity (above 98%) was reached by all sorted populations. The investigators reverse transcribed all of the isolated RNA, so they sequenced expressed TCRB transcripts. Clones were sequenced by immunoSEQ multiplex PCR, and TCRdb holds only the in-frame ones, with some missing. The repertoire holds 300,000 to 350,000 clones, with approximately 15% as singletons.

The rearrangement uses TRBV7-2 and TRBJ2-5, with 8 nucleotides matching TRBD2. The source is a man aged 25-45 years in good health. Sequencing was performed on central memory CD4+ T cells from blood. CDR3 nucleotides: TGTGCCAGCAGCCTGGGGACTAGGGGAGAGACCCAGTACTTC. Amino acid sequence: CASSLGTRGETQYF.